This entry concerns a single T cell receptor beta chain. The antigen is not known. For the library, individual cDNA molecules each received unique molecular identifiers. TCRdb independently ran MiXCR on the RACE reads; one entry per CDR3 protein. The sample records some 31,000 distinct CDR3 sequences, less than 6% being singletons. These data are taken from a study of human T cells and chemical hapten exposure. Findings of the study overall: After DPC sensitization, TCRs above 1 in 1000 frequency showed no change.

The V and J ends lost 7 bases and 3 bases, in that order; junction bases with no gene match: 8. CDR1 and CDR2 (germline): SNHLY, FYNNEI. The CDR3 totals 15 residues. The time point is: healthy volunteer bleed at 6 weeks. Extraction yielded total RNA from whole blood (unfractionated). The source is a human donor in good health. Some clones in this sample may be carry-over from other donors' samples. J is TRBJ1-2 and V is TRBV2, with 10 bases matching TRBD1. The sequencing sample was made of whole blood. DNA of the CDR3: TGTGCCAGCACCCCCGGGACAGGGGTTTACTATGGCTACACCTTC. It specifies CASTPGTGVYYGYTF. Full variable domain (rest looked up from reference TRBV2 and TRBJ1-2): EPEVTQTPSHQVTQMGQEVILRCVPISNHLYFYWYRQILGQKVEFLVSFYNNEISEKSEIFDDQFSVERPDGSNFTLKIRSTKLEDSAMYFCASTPGTGVYYGYTFGSGTRLTVV.